Listed below are T cell receptor beta chains from one sample, sequenced in a study of blood T cell repertoires in COVID-19. Profiled with immunoSEQ multiplex PCR; TCRdb holds only in-frame clones, not every one. The table shows about 370,000 clones, with around 90% occurring only once. Sequenced sample: peripheral blood. The receptors derive from a woman aged 25 to 39 with COVID-19, enrolled during active disease. The CDR3 runs from the conserved cysteine through the conserved F or W.

cdr3_length | v_call | cdr3_aa
15 | TRBV7-2 | CASSEGVLSGNTIYF
15 | TRBV3-1/TRBV3-2 | CASSQELGTAYGYTF
16 | TRBV25-1 | CASSEGGTETQETQYF
17 | TRBV7-2 | CASSSPSGGANTGELFF
14 | TRBV6-1 | CASSERGPGETQYF
17 | TRBV3-1/TRBV3-2 | CASSQDRLAPSTDTQYF
13 | TRBV5-8 | CAIPDRGGTEAFF
14 | TRBV6-5 | CASSYGRGAGGYTF
15 | TRBV10-2 | CASSKGGRMIPEAFF
18 | TRBV11-3 | CASSPGSAGGVSYNEQFF
15 | TRBV18 | CASSLPLDRGYGYTF
12 | TRBV29-1 | CSVPGGTDGYTF
17 | TRBV6-2/TRBV6-3 | CASSSWRGPRNAGELFF
15 | TRBV18 | CASSPPSPGADTQYF
15 | TRBV30 | CAYKSPGWGYNEQFF
13 | TRBV11-3 | CASSSQGDTEAFF
14 | TRBV25-1 | CASSESGHSYEQYF
18 | TRBV7-2 | CASSLGRGGSVVGSPLHF
13 | TRBV3-1/TRBV3-2 | CASSQQGDRTQYF
13 | TRBV12-3/TRBV12-4 | CASSFGGPDTQYF
13 | TRBV7-9 | CASSLGAGGSQFF
16 | TRBV28 | CASSSAGGSSYNEQFF
15 | TRBV6-5 | CASSYSGGGNQPQHF
14 | TRBV11-2 | CASRKDRDNSPLHF
16 | TRBV10-2 | CASSEWTGNSGNTIYF
15 | TRBV28 | CASSSGTAVNTEAFF
13 | TRBV7-2 | CASSPGGGGGYTF
13 | TRBV2 | CATGQGANTEAFF
17 | TRBV5-5 | CASSTDRASPNTGELFF
15 | TRBV13 | CASSSRDSNTGELFF
16 | TRBV13 | CASSLLGGQPRYGYTF
12 | TRBV15 | CATSTMTGGQYF
18 | TRBV10-3 | CAISEGTAFTSSYNEQFF
15 | TRBV19 | CASSDLAGGSYEQYF
15 | TRBV6-2/TRBV6-3 | CASSYLGGYNQPQHF
17 | TRBV6-2/TRBV6-3 | CASSYSMTSGSSYEQYF
15 | TRBV7-7 | CASSPGTGYQETQYF
16 | TRBV5-1 | CASSLERPGGIDTQYF
15 | TRBV5-1 | CASSLFSGGTDTQYF
16 | TRBV21-1 | CASSKYPSGRRNEQFF
15 | TRBV4-2 | CASSPFSARRYEQYF
14 | TRBV11-3 | CASSLGAPTDTQYF
12 | TRBV18 | CASSPSTDTQYF
15 | TRBV5-1 | CASSTPGQNTGELFF
13 | TRBV19 | CASSTGTDTEAFF
17 | TRBV14 | CASSQVIAGFPTYEQYF
15 | TRBV7-9 | CASSLARQGNTEAFF
18 | TRBV7-9 | CASSPRDRVFFSYNEQFF
18 | TRBV3-1/TRBV3-2 | CASSHHSGVSGSPDTQYF
18 | TRBV7-2 | CASSFVVERYAGSYEQYF
14 | TRBV9 | CASSVGRGRTEQYF
17 | TRBV19 | CASSPIMAGLSYNEQFF
16 | TRBV9 | CASSVAAGGIQETQYF
15 | TRBV19 | CASSMMRLAGGEQFF
15 | TRBV20-1 | CSASSLGGTREKLFF
14 | TRBV7-2 | CASSLNPGNTEAFF
14 | TRBV6-6 | CASFRGQSTGELFF
12 | TRBV2 | CASSEFPQDYTF